This T cell receptor (beta chain) derives from a study of T-cell memory formation after mild COVID-19. Study results and limitations: Cross-reactive memory appears to have joined, as suggested by some responding clones showing up in pre-infection memory.

V was clipped by 5 bases and J by 3 bases, with 12 bases between them. CDR1 is SGHTA, CDR2 FQGNSA, per germline. This CDR3 is 14 amino acids long. TCRdb itself ran the 5' RACE reads through MiXCR, one entry per CDR3 protein. The data show roughly 180,000 distinct CDR3 sequences, with around a sixth seen just once and approximately 4% held by the top ten. As regards this clonotype: Its antigen is unidentified.

The sample consisted of PBMCs or a T cell subset sorted from them (not recorded which). This chain uses TRBV7-2 with TRBJ2-3; D not certain. The TCR comes from a man aged 18 to 30 who had mild COVID-19 (a few samples of this study predate the infection). Cell type and time point are not known. DNA for the CDR3: TGTGCCAGCAGCCCAATCGACGGGACAGATACGCAGTATTTT. Amino acids: CASSPIDGTDTQYF.